The clone carrying this T cell receptor beta chain turned up a few times. Its antigen is still unknown. These data come from a study of blood T cells in healthy people across ages. In the study overall: About one barcoded TCR beta cDNA was captured per two T cells. Regarding the study as a whole: Fewer expanded clones and more diversity marked long-lived versus aged donors. CMV infection status of these donors was not known.

Then a second PCR, running roughly 7 to 12 cycles, was carried out with a sample-barcoded 5' primer and a J-beta primer mix. TCRdb analysed the 5' RACE reads with MiXCR anew, one entry per CDR3 protein. The sample contains roughly 1.6 million distinct CDR3 sequences, 34% of which appear only once. Each sample yielded at least 6 million isolated PBMCs. This CDR3 is 11 amino acids long. V lost 8 bases and J 11 bases, leaving 15 bases between the germline ends. Germline V CDR1 and CDR2: SGHDN, FVKESK. The chain recombines TRBV14 with TRBJ2-5; D is unresolved. This sequence was found in a young woman in good health. Specimen: blood. CDR3 in amino acids: CASRYLYAQYF. In nucleotides, the CDR3 is TGTGCCAGCCGCTATCTGTACGCGCAGTACTTC.